This TCR beta chain was identified during a study of T cells of healthy individuals. V shed 5 bases and J shed 2 bases, with 16 bases lying between them. Per the germline V gene, CDR1 is LGHDT and CDR2 is YNNKEL (reference sequence). CDR3 size: 15 residues. TCRdb passed the 5' RACE reads through MiXCR, listing each CDR3 protein once. There are about 96,000 distinct CDR3 sequences in the sample; 17% occur only once, and more than 5.5% lies in the top ten. The TCR originated in a human donor in good health. The gene calls are TRBV3-1 and TRBJ2-7; perhaps D is TRBD1 or TRBD2 (5 bases each). CDR3 sequence: CASSSPGRPTYEQYF. CDR3 DNA: TGTGCCAGCAGCTCGCCGGGACGTCCGACCTACGAGCAGTACTTC.